This entry is about one T cell receptor (beta chain). Its matching antigen is unknown. This entry belongs to a study of beta chain features in type 1 diabetes. Study-level findings and limits: The analysis here could not establish whether HLA type shapes TCRB rearrangement. Type 1 diabetes patients had TCRB CDR3s that were shorter (moderately but significantly so) in all four CD4+ subsets. Cells with high TCR expression could be over-represented by cDNA sequencing.

Every bit of the isolated RNA underwent reverse transcription, so sequencing read expressed TCRB transcripts. Here immunoSEQ multiplex PCR was the method, and the copy in TCRdb shows in-frame clones only, minus some. The sample holds fewer than 300,000 clones, 20% seen once. The CDR3 has 17 amino acids. Trimming took off 4 bases at V and 0 bases at J, with 16 bases between the two ends. CDR1 and CDR2 from the germline V gene are SGHAT and FQNNGV. This TCR was recovered from a woman aged 40 to 55 with type 1 diabetes. The chain links TRBV11-2 to TRBJ2-4; weak D call: TRBD1 (6 bases). The sample comprised naive CD4+ T cells from blood. The CDR3 nucleotides read TGTGCCAGCAGCTCTTACGGACAGTTTTTAGCCAAAAACATTCAGTACTTC. Its translation: CASSSYGQFLAKNIQYF.